This T cell receptor beta chain comes out of a study of vaccination and CD4 T cells after COVID-19. Study-level results: Median SARS-CoV-2-reactive clonotype numbers went from approximately 21 to 38; this increase was not significant.

On this clonotype: The antigen remains undetermined.

Sequenced with the Oncomine TCR Beta short-read assay was DNA taken from cultured CD4+ T cells. TCRdb re-derived calls from the PCR reads in MiXCR, one entry per CDR3 protein. This sample has around 15,000 distinct CDR3 sequences, with 51% found just once. Treatment specified: roughly 10-day PBMC culture with coronavirus spike peptide pools or control peptides (ViraFEST assay). After expanding antigen-specific T cells with peptide pools, ViraFEST sequenced their TCRs. Deletions cut 0 bases from V and 10 bases from J, with 10 bases between. The CDR3 extends over 12 amino acids. Germline CDR1 is SGHNT and CDR2 is YYREEE (reference sequence).

Sequenced material: CD4+ T cells from blood, cultured in vitro. The receptor was isolated from a human donor who had recovered from COVID-19. The genes are TRBV5-4 and TRBJ1-1; D gene uncertain. CDR3 sequence (DNA): TGTGCCAGCAGCTTGGAGAGGGCCCCAGCTTTCTTT. This encodes CASSLERAPAFF. Full variable domain (rest looked up from reference TRBV5-4 and TRBJ1-1): ETGVTQSPTHLIKTRGQQVTLRCSSQSGHNTVSWYQQALGQGPQFIFQYYREEENGRGNFPPRFSGLQFPNYSSELNVNALELDDSALYLCASSLERAPAFFGQGTRLTVV.